This T cell receptor beta chain was captured in a study of blood T cell repertoires in COVID-19. Study background: COVID-19 samples from acute and convalescent phases originated in the United States, Italy and Spain. From T cells, B-cell-depleted T cells, or PBMCs came the material, which was cDNA or gDNA.

In the original processing: It was from reference gene primer amplification that nucleated cell counts were estimated. Method: immunoSEQ multiplex PCR; TCRdb's copy keeps in-frame clones and lacks some. The V and J calls and clone size are taken from that table; D and trimming were inferred from the DNA. The sample consists of more than 60,000 clones, 82% of them appearing once. Germline-derived CDR1 and CDR2 are MNHEY and SVGAGI. With 0 bases removed from V and 0 bases from J, the gap between germline ends came to 9 bases. This CDR3 has 15 residues. The chain has TRBV6-5 and TRBJ2-7, with TRBD2 as a possible D gene (5 bases). Source material: peripheral blood. This clonotype was sampled from a woman of 80 years or more with acute or convalescent COVID-19. CDR3 DNA sequence: TGTGCCAGCAGTTACTCGCGAGCGGTCTCCTACGAGCAGTACTTC. Protein product: CASSYSRAVSYEQYF.